Below, 25 T cell receptor beta chains from the same sample are listed, as sequenced in a study of OX40 agonist ivuxolimab in advanced cancers. The repertoire was sequenced with immunoSEQ multiplex PCR; TCRdb's copy has only in-frame clones and lacks some. The data hold 70,000 to 75,000 clones, with around four fifths observed a single time. The sample in question was CD4+ or CD8+ T cells sorted from blood, obtained in a trial of the OX40 agonist ivuxolimab. These receptors all come from an adult with an advanced solid tumor such as melanoma, head and neck, liver or kidney cancer.

The J gene is TRBJ2-5, the V gene TRBV21-1; the table's D call of TRBD2 was not tested on the DNA. TRBV21-1 is assigned pseudogene status. The CDR3 loop spans 12 amino acids. The CDR3 protein is CASSKYKETQYF. Written as DNA, the CDR3 is TGTGCCAGCAGCAAATATAAAGAGACCCAGTACTTC.

J is TRBJ2-3 and V is TRBV19, with 8 nucleotides matching TRBD1. Looked up from germline, CDR1 is LNHDA and CDR2 is SQIVND (reference sequence). The CDR3 extends over 12 amino acids. With V trimmed by 2 bases and J by 12 bases, 4 bases remained unmatched. Here the CDR3 DNA reads TGTGCCAGTAGTATACAGGGGGCAGAACAGTATTTT. Translated, it gives CASSIQGAEQYF.

This chain connects TRBV30 to TRBJ2-1; the match to TRBD1 covers 9 bases. This CDR3 contains 11 residues. Germline lookup yields CDR1 GTSNPN and CDR2 SVGIG (reference sequence). V shed 5 bases, J shed 9 bases, and the junction held 2 bases outside the gene matches. DNA of the CDR3: TGTGCCTGGGAGACAGGGGGTGAGCAGTTCTTC. This sequence encodes CAWETGGEQFF. Complete variable domain (other parts from reference TRBV30 and TRBJ2-1): SQTIHQWPATLVQPVGSPLSLECTVEGTSNPNLYWYRQAAGRGLQLLFYSVGIGQISSEVPQNLSASRPQDRQFILSSKKLLLSDSGFYLCAWETGGEQFFGPGTRLTVL.

The chain recombines TRBV5-5 with TRBJ1-3, with TRBD1 matching over 7 bases. With 2 bases clipped from V and 2 bases from J, the junction kept 4 bases outside the gene matches. Germline-derived CDR1 and CDR2 are SGHKS and YYEKEE (reference sequence). The CDR3 runs to 15 residues. The CDR3 sequence is CASSFDQGAGNTIYF. CDR3 DNA: TGTGCCAGCAGCTTCGATCAGGGGGCTGGAAACACCATATATTTT.

A note on this clone: At one of its ends the junction is not consistent with the germline gene, which may arise from a read error. The chain carries TRBV2 and TRBJ1-5; the D gene is possibly TRBD1 (5 bases). CDR1 is SNHLY, CDR2 FYNNEI, per germline. The CDR3 sequence is 13 residues long. This chain's CDR3 is CTSSEGASQPQHF. The CDR3 DNA sequence: TGTACCAGCAGTGAAGGGGCCAGTCAGCCCCAGCATTTT.

J is TRBJ2-3 and V is TRBV27; 11 bases agree with TRBD1. V was pared by 7 bases and J by 7 bases, with 7 bases of the junction left unmatched. The CDR3 spans 14 residues. Germline values: CDR1 MNHEY, CDR2 SMNVEV (reference sequence). The CDR3 DNA is TGTGCCAGCACCCTAGGACAGGGGGCTTATACGCAGTATTTT. As protein: CASTLGQGAYTQYF.

This chain joins TRBV4-3 and TRBJ1-3; 11 nucleotides align to TRBD1. Trimming cost V 3 bases and J 2 bases; bases outside gene matches: 0. The CDR3 has 15 amino acids. CDR1 and CDR2 from the germline V gene are LGHNA and YSLEER. In DNA, the CDR3 is TGCGCCAGCAGCCAGGGACAGGGGGCTGGAAACACCATATATTTT. Its protein product is CASSQGQGAGNTIYF.

The sample holds one count of this clone. The chain uses TRBV27 and TRBJ2-7; possibly TRBD2 for D (5 bases). The CDR3 covers 14 residues. Trimming removed 0 bases from V and 1 base from J, with 7 bases in between. The germline gives CDR1 MNHEY, CDR2 SMNVEV (reference sequence). The CDR3 loop reads CASSLSRVSYEQYF. Written as DNA, the CDR3 is TGTGCCAGCAGTTTATCGAGGGTTTCCTACGAGCAGTACTTC.

This clone was seen many times. V gene TRBV4-3 combines with J gene TRBJ2-1; 9 bases align to TRBD1. Trimming removed 0 bases from V and 14 bases from J; junction bases left unmatched: 5. There are 13 residues in the CDR3. From germline, CDR1 is LGHNA and CDR2 YSLEER. CDR3 protein: CASSQDFWTGEFF. CDR3 bases: TGCGCCAGCAGCCAAGATTTTTGGACAGGGGAGTTCTTC.

The V and J genes are TRBV14 and TRBJ1-5; a possible D gene is TRBD1 (5 bases). Trimming cost V 4 bases and J 6 bases, with 13 bases left between them. CDR1 is SGHDN and CDR2 is FVKESK in the germline V gene. CDR3 length equals 14 residues. CDR3 region: CASSPLGEGQPQHF. The CDR3 DNA reads TGTGCCAGCAGCCCTTTGGGGGAGGGTCAGCCCCAGCATTTT.

The chain joins TRBV7-6 to TRBJ2-7; possible D gene TRBD2, 5 bases. Germline V gives CDR1 SGHVS, CDR2 FNYEAQ. V lost 4 bases and J 3 bases, leaving 10 bases between the germline ends. The CDR3 extends over 13 amino acids. The CDR3, as DNA: TGTGCCAGCAGCTCGAACGAGGGCTACGAGCAGTACGTC. It encodes CASSSNEGYEQYV.

This chain connects TRBV18 to TRBJ2-1; D not certain. V lost 5 bases to trimming and J lost 9 bases, with 11 bases between them. The length of the CDR3 is 12 residues. Looked up from germline, CDR1 is KGHSH and CDR2 is LQKENI. For the CDR3, the DNA is TGTGCCAGCTCAGGGGTCGTCGGTGAGCAGTTCTTC. The encoded protein is CASSGVVGEQFF.

The chain recombines TRBV30 with TRBJ1-1; D remains ambiguous. Germline V gene lookup returns CDR1 GTSNPN and CDR2 SVGIG (reference sequence). V was trimmed by 5 bases and J by 2 bases, leaving 12 bases between them. The CDR3 runs 13 residues. CDR3 loop: CAWDGVTNTEAFF. The CDR3 bases are TGTGCCTGGGACGGGGTTACCAACACTGAAGCTTTCTTT.

This clone showed up just once. The V call is TRBV29-1, the J call TRBJ2-1; 12 nucleotides agree with TRBD2. Germline loops: CDR1 SQVTM, CDR2 ANQGSEA. The V gene end was trimmed by 3 bases and the J gene end by 7 bases; junction bases not matched to a gene: 16. The CDR3 length is 18 residues. CDR3 sequence (DNA): TGCAGCGTTGAGGTCCAGGCTAGCGGGAGGGCCTCACGGAATGAGCAGTTCTTC. Protein product: CSVEVQASGRASRNEQFF.

The rearrangement joins TRBV19 to TRBJ2-4, with D unresolved. V was pared by 3 bases and J by 1 base, with 1 base between. The CDR3 runs to 12 residues. Germline CDR1 and CDR2: LNHDA and SQIVND (reference sequence). CDR3 DNA: TGTGCCAGTAGTATCGCCAAAAACATTCAGTACTTC. Protein sequence: CASSIAKNIQYF. Based on the CDR3 plus reference TRBV19 and TRBJ2-4, the full variable domain is DGGITQSPKYLFRKEGQNVTLSCEQNLNHDAMYWYRQDPGQGLRLIYYSQIVNDFQKGDIAEGYSVSREKKESFPLTVTSAQKNPTAFYLCASSIAKNIQYFGAGTRLSVL.

The chain employs TRBV7-2 and TRBJ2-1, with 11 bases lining up with TRBD2. The CDR3 runs 19 residues. Trimming took 5 bases from V and 0 from J; bases not matched to a gene: 12. Germline V gene data show CDR1 as SGHTA and CDR2 as FQGNSA. The CDR3 spells CASSPSARLAGSSYNEQFF. The CDR3 coding sequence is TGTGCCAGCAGCCCCAGTGCCCGACTAGCGGGGAGCTCCTACAATGAGCAGTTCTTC.

The chain couples TRBV4-1 to TRBJ1-2, with a possible D match to TRBD1 (6 bases). CDR1 is MGHRA, CDR2 YSYEKL, per germline. The CDR3 length is 15 residues. V was pared by 3 bases and J by 8 bases, with 19 bases between. CDR3 coding DNA: TGCGCCAGCAGCCAGGCCCACACAGGGAATGGGGGCTACACCTTC. Translation: CASSQAHTGNGGYTF.

The V call is TRBV27, the J call TRBJ1-2; D is ambiguous. Germline values: CDR1 MNHEY, CDR2 SMNVEV (reference sequence). Trimming took off 5 bases at V and 2 bases at J, with 15 bases between the two ends. This CDR3 is 15 amino acids long. CDR3 protein: CASSPRVRENYGYTF. The CDR3 DNA is TGTGCCAGCAGTCCGCGGGTGCGGGAGAACTATGGCTACACCTTC.

V is TRBV5-1 and J is TRBJ2-5, with TRBD2 identical over 9 bases. The J call may not be correct, given that the DNA end is closer to TRBJ2-7. Germline V gene data show CDR1 as SGHRS and CDR2 as YFSETQ. The CDR3 extends over 17 amino acids. The CDR3 DNA is TGCGCCAGCAGCTTGTGGGCTAGCGGGACTCTCGCCTACGAGCAGTACTTC. Translating it yields CASSLWASGTLAYEQYF.

The chain employs TRBV5-6 and TRBJ2-7; no clear D gene. The CDR3 totals 12 residues. Germline values: CDR1 SGHDT, CDR2 YYEEEE. Between the trimmed V and J ends, which lost 4 bases and 5 bases, there was a span of 10 bases. Written as DNA, the CDR3 is TGTGCCAGCAGCCCGGACCAAAACGAGCAGTACTTC. Its translation is CASSPDQNEQYF.

The chain couples TRBV2 to TRBJ1-2; a weak D match, TRBD1 (5 bases). CDR3 size: 16 residues. Trimming shortened V by 2 bases and J by 1 base, and 14 bases separated the two germline ends. Germline loops: CDR1 SNHLY, CDR2 FYNNEI. CDR3 DNA: TGTGCCAGCAGTGAACTTACAGGACCTCTTAACTATGGCTACACCTTC. Protein product: CASSELTGPLNYGYTF.

The rearrangement links TRBV18 to TRBJ2-7; D may be TRBD2 (6 bases). V gave up 0 bases and J gave up 6 bases, with 9 bases separating them. CDR3 size: 13 residues. CDR1 is KGHSH and CDR2 is LQKENI in the germline V gene. As DNA, the CDR3 is TGTGCCAGCTCACCACCGGTCGGGGGCGAGCAGTACTTC. Translation gives CASSPPVGGEQYF.

About this clone: At one boundary the junction diverges from the germline segment, which might be a read error. CDR3 DNA sequence: TGCGCCAGCAGCCAAGAGGGACCTCTCAATGAGCAGTTCTTC. Translated: CASSQEGPLNEQFF. This sequence joins TRBV7-9 and TRBJ2-1; either TRBD1 or TRBD2 may supply D (5 bases each). Germline V lookup: CDR1 SEHNR, CDR2 FQNEAQ (reference sequence). The CDR3 runs to 14 residues.

CDR3 nucleotides: TGTGCCAGCAGTTTGCAGGGCGGGAGCACAGATACGCAGTATTTT. This gives the protein CASSLQGGSTDTQYF. The chain employs TRBV27 and TRBJ2-3; tentatively, D is TRBD1 or TRBD2 (5 bases each). The germline gives CDR1 MNHEY, CDR2 SMNVEV (reference sequence). The V gene lost 3 bases and the J gene lost 0 bases, with 10 bases spanning the gap. CDR3 length: 15 amino acids.

The chain couples TRBV28 to TRBJ2-7, with D perhaps TRBD1 (6 bases). The CDR3 is made up of 15 amino acids. Germline V gene lookup returns CDR1 MDHEN and CDR2 SYDVKM. V shed 6 bases and J shed 5 bases, with 20 bases lying between them. The CDR3 sequence: CASRSALGRGDEQYF. DNA for the CDR3: TGTGCCAGCAGATCCGCACTGGGCAGGGGAGACGAGCAGTACTTC.